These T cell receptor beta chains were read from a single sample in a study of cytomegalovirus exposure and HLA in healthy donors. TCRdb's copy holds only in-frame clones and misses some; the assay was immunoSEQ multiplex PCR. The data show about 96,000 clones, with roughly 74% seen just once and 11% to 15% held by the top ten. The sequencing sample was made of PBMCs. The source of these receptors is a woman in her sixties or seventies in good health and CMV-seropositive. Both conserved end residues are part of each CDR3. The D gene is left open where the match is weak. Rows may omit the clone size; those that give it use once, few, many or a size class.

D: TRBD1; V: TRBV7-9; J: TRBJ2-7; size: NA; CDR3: CASSEGDRGSRQYF; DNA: TGTGCCAGCAGCGAGGGGGACAGGGGATCCCGGCAGTACTTC
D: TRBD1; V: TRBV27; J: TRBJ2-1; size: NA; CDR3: CASSLWDSYNEQFF; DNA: TGTGCCAGCAGTTTATGGGACAGCTACAATGAGCAGTTCTTC
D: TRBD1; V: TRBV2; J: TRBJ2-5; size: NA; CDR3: CASSQGARGQETQYF; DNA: TGTGCCAGCAGTCAGGGGGCGCGTGGTCAAGAGACCCAGTACTTC
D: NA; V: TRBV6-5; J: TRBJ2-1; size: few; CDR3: CASSYSSGLNEQFF; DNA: TGTGCCAGCAGTTACTCGAGCGGCCTCAATGAGCAGTTCTTC
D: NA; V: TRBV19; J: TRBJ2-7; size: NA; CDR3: CASSMRVRGTYEQYF; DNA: TGTGCCAGTAGTATGCGGGTCAGGGGCACCTACGAGCAGTACTTC
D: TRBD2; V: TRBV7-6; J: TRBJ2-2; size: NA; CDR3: CASSKVAGDAGELFF; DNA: TGTGCCAGCAGTAAAGTAGCGGGAGACGCCGGGGAGCTGTTTTTT
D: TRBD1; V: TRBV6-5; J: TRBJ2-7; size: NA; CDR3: CASSFNRGRSSEQYF; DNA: TGTGCCAGCAGTTTCAACAGGGGCCGCTCCTCCGAGCAGTACTTC
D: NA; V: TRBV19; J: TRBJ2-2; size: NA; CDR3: CASSQIITGELFF; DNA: TGTGCCAGTAGTCAGATTATCACCGGGGAGCTGTTTTTT
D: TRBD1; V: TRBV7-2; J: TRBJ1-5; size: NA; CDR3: CASSLSGTVDQPQHF; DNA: TGTGCCAGCAGCTTATCCGGGACAGTAGATCAGCCCCAGCATTTT
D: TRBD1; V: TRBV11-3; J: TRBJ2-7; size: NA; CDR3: CASSTGQGPYEQYF; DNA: TGTGCCAGCAGCACTGGACAGGGCCCCTACGAGCAGTACTTC
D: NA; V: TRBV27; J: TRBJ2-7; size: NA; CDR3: CASSLLYSYEQYF; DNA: TGTGCCAGCAGTTTACTGTACTCCTACGAGCAGTACTTC
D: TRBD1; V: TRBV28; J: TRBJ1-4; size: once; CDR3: CASVGGTVNEKLFF; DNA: TGTGCCAGCGTTGGCGGGACAGTAAATGAAAAACTGTTTTTT
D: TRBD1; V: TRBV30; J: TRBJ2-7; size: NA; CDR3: CAWRQQGASYEQYF; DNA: TGTGCCTGGAGGCAACAGGGGGCCTCCTACGAGCAGTACTTC
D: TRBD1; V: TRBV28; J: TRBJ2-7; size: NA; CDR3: CASSLGTGYYEQYF; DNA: TGTGCCAGCAGTTTAGGGACAGGCTACTACGAGCAGTACTTC
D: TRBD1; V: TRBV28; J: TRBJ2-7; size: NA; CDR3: CASGTGAPLEQYF; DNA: TGTGCCTCTGGGACAGGGGCTCCTCTCGAGCAGTACTTC
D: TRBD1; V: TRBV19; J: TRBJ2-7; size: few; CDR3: CASSFGQGARYEQYF; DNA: TGTGCCAGTAGTTTCGGACAGGGGGCGCGCTACGAGCAGTACTTC
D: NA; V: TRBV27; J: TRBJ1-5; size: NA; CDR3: CASSLGSHQPQHF; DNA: TGTGCCAGCAGTTTAGGCTCGCATCAGCCCCAGCATTTT
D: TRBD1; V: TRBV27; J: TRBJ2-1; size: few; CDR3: CASTLSGRGYNEQFF; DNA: TGTGCCAGCACCTTATCCGGCAGGGGGTACAATGAGCAGTTCTTC
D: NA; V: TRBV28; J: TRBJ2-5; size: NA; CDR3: CASTPGHRAQETQYF; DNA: TGTGCCAGCACCCCCGGGCACAGGGCCCAAGAGACCCAGTACTTC
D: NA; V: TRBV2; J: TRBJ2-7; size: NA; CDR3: CASSNYIQTGYEQYF; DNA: TGTGCCAGCAGCAACTATATTCAGACAGGCTACGAGCAGTACTTC
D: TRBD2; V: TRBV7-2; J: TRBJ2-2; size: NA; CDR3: CASSPGLAGGGELFF; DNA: TGTGCCAGCAGCCCGGGACTAGCGGGAGGCGGGGAGCTGTTTTTT
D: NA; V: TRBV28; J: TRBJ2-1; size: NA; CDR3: CASSEPRGNEQFF; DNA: TGTGCCAGCAGTGAACCCAGGGGTAATGAGCAGTTCTTC
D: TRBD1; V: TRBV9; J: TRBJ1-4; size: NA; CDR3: CASSVGAGQGVQKLFF; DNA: TGTGCCAGCAGCGTCGGGGCGGGACAGGGAGTTCAAAAACTGTTTTTT
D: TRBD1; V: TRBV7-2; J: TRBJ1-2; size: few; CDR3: CASSRQGAMYGYTF; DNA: TGTGCCAGCAGCAGACAGGGGGCGATGTATGGCTACACCTTC
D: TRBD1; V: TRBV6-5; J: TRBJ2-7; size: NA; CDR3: CASSYLGTGSNYEQYF; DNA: TGTGCCAGCAGTTACCTTGGGACAGGTTCTAACTACGAGCAGTACTTC
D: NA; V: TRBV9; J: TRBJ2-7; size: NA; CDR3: CASSVDGGQSYEQYF; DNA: TGTGCCAGCAGCGTAGATGGAGGCCAATCCTACGAGCAGTACTTC
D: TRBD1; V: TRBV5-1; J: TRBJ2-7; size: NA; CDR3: CASSPRTGGSEQYF; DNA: TGCGCCAGCAGCCCACGGACAGGGGGCAGCGAGCAGTACTTC
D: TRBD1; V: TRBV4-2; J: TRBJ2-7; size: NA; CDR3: CASSQAGTGIYEQYF; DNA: TGTGCCAGCAGCCAAGCCGGGACAGGGATCTACGAGCAGTACTTC
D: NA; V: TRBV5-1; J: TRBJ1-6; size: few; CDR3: CASSFSQDSPLHF; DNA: TGCGCCAGCAGCTTTTCCCAGGATTCACCCCTCCACTTT
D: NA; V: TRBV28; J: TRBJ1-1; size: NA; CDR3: CASSFESAEAFF; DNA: TGTGCCAGCAGTTTTGAGAGCGCTGAAGCTTTCTTT
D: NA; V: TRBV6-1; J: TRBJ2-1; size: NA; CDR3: CANRRTAGQFF; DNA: TGTGCCAACAGAAGGACTGCAGGGCAGTTCTTC
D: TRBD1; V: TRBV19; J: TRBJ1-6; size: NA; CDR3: CASTGGQLSNYSPLHF; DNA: TGTGCCAGTACCGGGGGACAGCTCTCCAACTATTCACCCCTCCACTTT
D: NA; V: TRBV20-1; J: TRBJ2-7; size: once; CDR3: CSATSSYEQYF; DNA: TGCAGTGCTACTAGCTCCTACGAGCAGTACTTC
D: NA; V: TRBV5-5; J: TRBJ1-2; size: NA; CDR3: CASSSDFLGGYTF; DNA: TGTGCCAGCAGCTCGGACTTCCTGGGTGGCTACACCTTC
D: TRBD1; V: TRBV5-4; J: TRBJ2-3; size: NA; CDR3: CASSQGQGVSDTQYF; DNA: TGTGCCAGCAGCCAGGGACAGGGAGTATCAGATACGCAGTATTTT
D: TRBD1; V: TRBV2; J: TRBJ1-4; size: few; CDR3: CASSDRGREKLFF; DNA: TGTGCCAGCAGTGACAGGGGGAGAGAAAAACTGTTTTTT
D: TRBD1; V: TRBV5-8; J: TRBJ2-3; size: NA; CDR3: CASSPQDRTTDTQYF; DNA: TGTGCCAGCAGCCCCCAGGACAGGACCACAGATACGCAGTATTTT
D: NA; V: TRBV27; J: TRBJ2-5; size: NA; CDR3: CASSSEAQETQYF; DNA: TGTGCCAGCAGTTCGGAGGCACAAGAGACCCAGTACTTC
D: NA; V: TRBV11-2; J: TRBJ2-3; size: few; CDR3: CASSLDSRLGFTDTQYF; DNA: TGTGCCAGCAGCTTAGACAGCAGACTAGGATTCACAGATACGCAGTATTTT
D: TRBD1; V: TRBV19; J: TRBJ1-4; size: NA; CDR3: CATGTVATNEKLFF; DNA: TGTGCCACTGGGACAGTTGCAACTAATGAAAAACTGTTTTTT
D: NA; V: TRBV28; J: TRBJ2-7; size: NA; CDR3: CASFGSWSSYEQYF; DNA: TGTGCCAGCTTTGGCAGTTGGAGCTCCTACGAGCAGTACTTC
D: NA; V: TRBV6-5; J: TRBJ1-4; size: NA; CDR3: CASSYSQGNSGEKLFF; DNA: TGTGCCAGCAGTTACTCCCAGGGGAACTCGGGTGAAAAACTGTTTTTT
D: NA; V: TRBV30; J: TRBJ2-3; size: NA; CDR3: CACESGYTQYF; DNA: TGTGCCTGTGAGTCCGGGTATACGCAGTATTTT